These 32 T cell receptor beta chains were sequenced from one sample in a study of beta chain features in type 1 diabetes. The authors reverse transcribed all of the isolated RNA, so sequencing captured expressed TCRB transcripts. Libraries were prepared by immunoSEQ multiplex PCR; TCRdb keeps only in-frame clonotypes and omits some of them. The sample has under 950,000 clones; roughly 16% are singletons. Specimen: naive CD4+ T cells from blood. These receptors were collected from a woman aged 18-29 years in good health.

This clone has just a few counts. The chain has TRBV18 and TRBJ1-5; D possibly corresponds to TRBD1 (5 bases). Germline-derived CDR1 and CDR2 are KGHSH and LQKENI. The CDR3 length is 15 residues. The V end was cut by 2 bases, the J end by 5 bases, with 13 bases between. In DNA form, the CDR3 reads TGTGCCAGCTCACCAGTCGGAGGGGTCCATCAGCCCCAGCATTTT. It encodes CASSPVGGVHQPQHF.

Remarks on this clone: This CDR3 is also generated by other DNA sequences in the sample. The chain links TRBV27 to TRBJ2-1; the D is unclear. This CDR3 comprises 13 residues. Germline CDR1 reads MNHEY; CDR2 reads SMNVEV (reference sequence). Deletions cut 8 bases from V and 0 bases from J, with 8 bases between. The CDR3 sequence: CASRLSSYNEQFF. The DNA for the CDR3 is TGTGCCAGCCGCCTTAGCTCCTACAATGAGCAGTTCTTC.

This clone came up a few times. V and J are TRBV7-3 and TRBJ2-1; TRBD2 matches at 14 bases. This CDR3 has 16 residues. The V gene end was trimmed by 5 bases and the J gene end by 8 bases; junction bases not matched to a gene: 8. Germline CDR1 reads SGHTA; CDR2 reads FQGTGA. CDR3 nucleotides: TGTGCCAGCAGCGCGTCGGGACTAGCGGGAGTACATGAGCAGTTCTTC. Residues: CASSASGLAGVHEQFF.

As concerns this clone: The sample contains more than one DNA sequence encoding this CDR3. The chain is built from TRBV18 and TRBJ2-7; TRBD1 matches at 9 bases. CDR3 length: 14 amino acids. The junction had 2 bases not matched to a gene; V was cut back by 3 bases and J by 2 bases. In germline, CDR1 is KGHSH, CDR2 LQKENI. CDR3: CASSPGQGAYEQYF. In DNA, the CDR3 is TGTGCCAGCTCACCGGGACAGGGAGCCTACGAGCAGTACTTC.

Only a few counts were recorded for this clone. The rearrangement links TRBV5-1 to TRBJ1-1; D call uncertain. This CDR3 spans 14 amino acids. V shed 1 base and J shed 0 bases, with 7 bases lying between them. Germline CDR1 reads SGHRS; CDR2 reads YFSETQ. Written as DNA, the CDR3 is TGCGCCAGCAGCTTGCAGGTGCTGAACACTGAAGCTTTCTTT. It translates to CASSLQVLNTEAFF.

This clone was observed a few times. The CDR3 DNA reads as TGTGCCAGCAGCTACCGAAGGGCCGACTCCTACAATGAGCAGTTCTTC. It encodes CASSYRRADSYNEQFF. The rearrangement links TRBV7-2 to TRBJ2-1; D not certain. Germline assignment: CDR1 SGHTA and CDR2 FQGNSA. The germline V and J ends were trimmed by 4 bases and 0 bases, with 13 bases remaining between them. The CDR3 has 16 amino acids.

This clone was found a few times. The chain combines TRBV18 with TRBJ2-7; tentative D call: TRBD1 (5 bases). CDR3 length: 14 residues. The V end lost 3 bases, the J end lost 0 bases, and 9 bases lay between the germline ends. The germline CDR1 and CDR2 sequences are KGHSH and LQKENI. The DNA for the CDR3 is TGTGCCAGCTCACCTCCAGGGAACTCCTACGAGCAGTACTTC. This translates into CASSPPGNSYEQYF.

This clone occurred a few times. The chain links TRBV28 to TRBJ2-1, with TRBD2 matching over 8 bases. The CDR3 runs to 15 residues. Trimming took 3 bases from V and 6 from J; bases not matched to a gene: 7. In germline, CDR1 is MDHEN, CDR2 SYDVKM. The CDR3 bases are TGTGCCAGCAGTTTTCACGGGAGGGCCCTCAATGAGCAGTTCTTC. Translation gives CASSFHGRALNEQFF.

This clone was counted between two and nine times. The J gene is TRBJ1-1, the V gene TRBV7-3; 9 bases align to TRBD1. The CDR3 has 12 amino acids. With V trimmed by 2 bases and J by 8 bases, 0 bases remained unmatched. In germline, CDR1 is SGHTA, CDR2 FQGTGA. The CDR3 DNA is TGTGCCAGCAGCTTAGGGACAGGGGAAGCTTTCTTT. This codes for CASSLGTGEAFF.

J is TRBJ1-4 and V is TRBV4-3; TRBD1 agrees at 7 bases. Germline lookup yields CDR1 LGHNA and CDR2 YSLEER. The CDR3 loop spans 16 amino acids. V was pared by 0 bases and J by 6 bases, with 7 bases of the junction left unmatched. The CDR3 DNA sequence: TGCGCCAGCAGCCAAGATCGGCAGGGGGGAGATGAAAAACTGTTTTTT. Protein product: CASSQDRQGGDEKLFF.

About this clone: In the same sample, other DNA sequences code for this CDR3. The chain joins TRBV9 to TRBJ2-2; D may be TRBD2 (5 bases). The CDR3 totals 14 residues. The V gene's germline CDR1 is SGDLS and CDR2 YYNGEE. Trimming removed 0 bases at V and 5 bases at J, with 8 bases between. In nucleotides, the CDR3 is TGTGCCAGCAGCGTAGACCCGGGAACCGGGGAGCTGTTTTTT. Its translation: CASSVDPGTGELFF.

The chain combines TRBV2 with TRBJ2-2, with 7 nucleotides matching TRBD2. Germline V gene lookup returns CDR1 SNHLY and CDR2 FYNNEI. V was pared by 8 bases and J by 4 bases, with 7 bases of the junction left unmatched. The CDR3 runs to 14 residues. The CDR3 reads CASGAGVITGELFF. CDR3 in DNA: TGTGCCAGCGGGGCGGGAGTAATCACCGGGGAGCTGTTTTTT.

In regard to this clone: One end of the junction fails to match germline, which may point to a read error. V is TRBV7-9 and J is TRBJ2-7; possibly TRBD1 for D (6 bases). This CDR3 has 15 amino acids. Germline CDR1 reads SEHNR; CDR2 reads FQNEAQ (reference sequence). In DNA, the CDR3 is TGCGCCAGCAGCCAAGATTTGGGGGCTTGGAGCGAGCAGTACTTC. Protein sequence: CASSQDLGAWSEQYF.

CDR3 nucleotide sequence: TGTGCCAGCAGGGGACAGCTCATGAATGAAAAACTGTTTTTT. It translates to CASRGQLMNEKLFF. V usage is TRBV28 and J usage is TRBJ1-4; 7 bases align to TRBD1. Trimming removed 6 bases from V and 5 bases from J; junction bases left unmatched: 6. The CDR3 is 14 residues long. Germline CDR1 and CDR2: MDHEN and SYDVKM. Full variable domain (remainder filled in from reference TRBV28 and TRBJ1-4): DVKVTQSSRYLVKRTGEKVFLECVQDMDHENMFWYRQDPGLGLRLIYFSYDVKMKEKGDIPEGYSVSREKKERFSLILESASTNQTSMYLCASRGQLMNEKLFFGSGTQLSVL.

This chain connects TRBV10-3 to TRBJ2-3; 7 nucleotides agree with TRBD2. CDR1 ENHRY and CDR2 SYGVKD come from the germline V gene. This CDR3 comprises 16 residues. V lost 1 base, J lost 4 bases, and 8 bases stayed unmatched. The CDR3 bases are TGTGCCATCAGTGAGTTCGGCGGGAGTGTCTCAGATACGCAGTATTTT. Its translation is CAISEFGGSVSDTQYF.

This clone was observed a few times. This sequence joins TRBV7-8 and TRBJ2-3, with D tentatively TRBD2 (7 bases). The CDR3 has 16 amino acids. Germline assignment: CDR1 SGHVS and CDR2 FQNEAQ. Trimming removed 5 bases at V and 0 bases at J, with 15 bases between. The CDR3 DNA follows: TGTGCCAGCAGCCTGGGGGGGGCACTTAGCACAGATACGCAGTATTTT. It translates to CASSLGGALSTDTQYF.

The chain links TRBV1 to TRBJ2-5; the DNA was not compared with TRBD2, the D call given in the table. TRBV1 is labeled a pseudogene. This CDR3 is built from 15 residues. CDR3 sequence (DNA): TGCACCAGCAGCCAAGCCAGAAGCGGTACCGAGACCCAGTACTTC. This gives the protein CTSSQARSGTETQYF.

This clone has just a few counts. The identical CDR3 is also encoded by other nucleotide sequences in the sample. CDR3 sequence: CASSLGTVNTEAFF. Here the CDR3 DNA reads TGTGCCAGCAGCTTAGGCACAGTAAACACTGAAGCTTTCTTT. This chain joins TRBV7-3 and TRBJ1-1; D not certain. Germline lookup yields CDR1 SGHTA and CDR2 FQGTGA. Trimming took off 2 bases at V and 2 bases at J, with 9 bases between the two ends. The CDR3 has 14 residues.

The rearrangement joins TRBV9 to TRBJ1-2, with D possibly being TRBD1 (5 bases). CDR1 is SGDLS and CDR2 is YYNGEE in the germline V gene. The V end lost 0 bases, the J end lost 2 bases, and 11 bases lay between the germline ends. This CDR3 has 15 residues. This chain's CDR3 is CASSVASTANYGYTF. Written as DNA, the CDR3 is TGTGCCAGCAGCGTAGCTTCGACAGCCAACTATGGCTACACCTTC.

Note on this clone: Additional DNA sequences in this sample encode the identical CDR3. J is TRBJ1-5 and V is TRBV2, with D possibly being TRBD1 (6 bases). V dropped 4 bases and J dropped 4 bases, with 11 bases sitting between them. The V gene's germline CDR1 is SNHLY and CDR2 FYNNEI. This CDR3 has 14 residues. CDR3 sequence: CASSVDRSNQPQHF. The CDR3 coding sequence is TGTGCCAGCAGTGTAGACAGGAGTAATCAGCCCCAGCATTTT.

This chain connects TRBV29-1 to TRBJ2-5, with D maybe TRBD1 (5 bases). Deletions cut 5 bases from V and 2 bases from J, with 15 bases between. CDR3 length: 14 residues. CDR1 and CDR2 from the germline V gene are SQVTM and ANQGSEA. CDR3 protein: CSVNRFSLQETQYF. The CDR3 DNA reads as TGCAGCGTTAACAGGTTTTCGCTTCAAGAGACCCAGTACTTC.

This clone was seen only a few times. V is TRBV5-1 and J is TRBJ2-2, with D possibly TRBD2 on 6 matching bases. CDR3 length equals 16 residues. Trimming removed 5 bases from V and 5 bases from J, with 19 bases in between. CDR1 SGHRS and CDR2 YFSETQ come from the germline V gene. CDR3 sequence: CASRHVAELKTGELFF. The CDR3 DNA reads as TGCGCCAGCAGACACGTAGCGGAGTTAAAGACCGGGGAGCTGTTTTTT. Combining the CDR3 with reference TRBV5-1 and TRBJ2-2 gives the whole variable domain KAGVTQTPRYLIKTRGQQVTLSCSPISGHRSVSWYQQTPGQGLQFLFEYFSETQRNKGNFPGRFSGRQFSNSRSEMNVSTLELGDSALYLCASRHVAELKTGELFFGEGSRLTVL.

The chain carries TRBV7-3 and TRBJ1-2; D is perhaps TRBD1 (6 bases). The length of the CDR3 is 13 residues. V was clipped by 5 bases and J by 7 bases, with 14 bases between them. Germline V gene data show CDR1 as SGHTA and CDR2 as FQGTGA. The CDR3 nucleotides read TGTGCCAGCAGCGCACAGGGAGGTGGTGGCTACACCTTC. This codes for CASSAQGGGGYTF.

This clone was observed a few times. The V call is TRBV5-6, the J call TRBJ2-3; possible D gene TRBD2, 6 bases. The CDR3 has 15 amino acids. Germline V gene data show CDR1 as SGHDT and CDR2 as YYEEEE. Trimming shortened V by 4 bases and J by 2 bases, and 14 bases separated the two germline ends. CDR3 in amino acids: CASSRPAGPTDTQYF. CDR3 bases: TGTGCCAGCAGCCGGCCGGCGGGACCCACAGATACGCAGTATTTT. Variable domain in full (rest from reference TRBV5-6 and TRBJ2-3): DAGVTQSPTHLIKTRGQQVTLRCSPKSGHDTVSWYQQALGQGPQFIFQYYEEEERQRGNFPDRFSGHQFPNYSSELNVNALLLGDSALYLCASSRPAGPTDTQYFGPGTRLTVL.

The rearrangement uses TRBV4-1 and TRBJ2-6, with D unclear. Germline assignment: CDR1 MGHRA and CDR2 YSYEKL. Trimming stripped 0 bases from V and 2 bases from J, with 17 bases between. The CDR3 consists of 19 residues. CDR3 protein: CASSQDNPASLAGANVLTF. CDR3 sequence (DNA): TGCGCCAGCAGCCAAGACAACCCAGCGAGCCTGGCTGGGGCCAACGTCCTGACTTTC.

CDR3 sequence (DNA): TGTGCCAGCAGCCAACCGGGACACCATACGCAGTATTTT. Amino acids: CASSQPGHHTQYF. The chain carries TRBV7-3 and TRBJ2-3; TRBD1 might be the D (6 bases). Germline lookup yields CDR1 SGHTA and CDR2 FQGTGA. CDR3 length: 13 residues. Between the trimmed V and J ends, which lost 5 bases and 7 bases, there was a span of 13 bases.

This clone showed up just a few times. This chain joins TRBV7-2 and TRBJ1-2; D is possibly TRBD1 (6 bases). The CDR3 runs to 15 residues. Trimming removed 1 base from V and 6 bases from J, with 15 bases in between. Per germline, CDR1 SGHTA and CDR2 FQGNSA. For the CDR3, the DNA is TGTGCCAGCAGCTTAGGCAGGGGCTATGGGGATGGCTACACCTTC. This translates into CASSLGRGYGDGYTF.

This clone occurred a few times. V usage is TRBV5-4 and J usage is TRBJ1-2, with D unclear. The CDR3 runs 15 residues. Between the trimmed V and J ends, which lost 0 bases and 3 bases, there was a span of 12 bases. Germline-derived CDR1 and CDR2 are SGHNT and YYREEE (reference sequence). Here the CDR3 reads CASSLEPAADYGYTF. CDR3 sequence (DNA): TGTGCCAGCAGCTTGGAACCCGCGGCCGACTATGGCTACACCTTC.

In this sample, this clone turned up a few times. The rearrangement uses TRBV6-5 and TRBJ2-1, with a weak D call TRBD2 (6 bases). CDR1 and CDR2 from the germline V gene are MNHEY and SVGAGI. The V end was cut by 2 bases, the J end by 12 bases, with 23 bases between. This CDR3 is built from 16 residues. CDR3 loop: CASSYMRGLFTDRQFF. CDR3 DNA: TGTGCCAGCAGTTACATGCGGGGACTGTTTACGGACCGGCAGTTCTTC.

The chain joins TRBV6-1 to TRBJ2-7; D ambiguous. Trimming shortened V by 3 bases and J by 2 bases, and 8 bases separated the two germline ends. The CDR3 loop spans 13 amino acids. The germline gives CDR1 MNHNS, CDR2 SASEGT. This chain's CDR3 is CASSEVGAYEQYF. CDR3 nucleotides: TGTGCCAGCAGTGAGGTCGGAGCCTACGAGCAGTACTTC.

The sample holds a few counts of this clone. J is TRBJ2-1 and V is TRBV6-4, with 8 bases identical to TRBD1. There are 14 residues in the CDR3. The germline CDR1 and CDR2 sequences are MRHNA and SNTAGT. With 3 bases clipped from V and 8 bases from J, the junction kept 6 bases outside the gene matches. The CDR3: CASSERQGSHEQFF. CDR3 DNA: TGTGCCAGCAGTGAAAGACAGGGGTCCCATGAGCAGTTCTTC.

This clone came up a few times. The chain has TRBV28 and TRBJ2-1, with 13 bases aligning to TRBD2. The V gene's germline CDR1 is MDHEN and CDR2 SYDVKM. This CDR3 has 17 residues. Germline trimming cut 6 bases from V and 8 bases from J; bases unmatched to any gene: 13. The CDR3: CASRPEPGLAGWYEQFF. DNA of the CDR3: TGTGCCAGCAGGCCTGAACCGGGACTAGCGGGATGGTATGAGCAGTTCTTC. Supplemented by reference TRBV28 and TRBJ2-1, the full variable domain reads DVKVTQSSRYLVKRTGEKVFLECVQDMDHENMFWYRQDPGLGLRLIYFSYDVKMKEKGDIPEGYSVSREKKERFSLILESASTNQTSMYLCASRPEPGLAGWYEQFFGPGTRLTVL.